Following are 20 T cell receptor beta chains from one sample sequenced in a study of blood T cell repertoires in COVID-19. Clones were read by immunoSEQ multiplex PCR, and TCRdb kept only the in-frame ones, dropping some. The sample shows 200,000 to 250,000 clones, 85% to 90% of them seen only once. The sequencing sample was made of PBMCs or T cells enriched from blood (not recorded which). The receptors were sampled from a woman between 18 and 29 years old in a cohort exposed to, infected with or recovered from COVID-19 (not recorded which).

This clone was picked up a small number of times. The chain combines TRBV7-3 with TRBJ2-1, with D tentatively TRBD1 (6 bases). The CDR3 spans 15 residues. From germline, CDR1 is SGHTA and CDR2 FQGTGA. V lost 5 bases, J lost 3 bases, and 14 bases lay in between. CDR3 loop: CASSPGAQNYNEQFF. The DNA for the CDR3 is TGTGCCAGCAGCCCAGGGGCTCAAAACTACAATGAGCAGTTCTTC. The full variable domain, with the rest looked up from reference TRBV7-3 and TRBJ2-1, is GAGVSQTPSNKVTEKGKYVELRCDPISGHTALYWYRQSLGQGPEFLIYFQGTGAADDSGLPNDRFFAVRPEGSVSTLKIQRTERGDSAVYLCASSPGAQNYNEQFFGPGTRLTVL.

V and J are TRBV5-6 and TRBJ2-7; no firm D call. The CDR3 is made up of 14 amino acids. The germline V gene encodes CDR1 SGHDT and CDR2 YYEEEE. V lost 0 bases and J 5 bases, leaving 12 bases between the germline ends. The CDR3 nucleotides read TGTGCCAGCAGCTTGGCGATGAACGCGAACGAGCAGTACTTC. Protein: CASSLAMNANEQYF.

The chain uses TRBV27 and TRBJ2-2, with TRBD2 matching 9 bases. There are 15 residues in the CDR3. In germline, CDR1 is MNHEY, CDR2 SMNVEV (reference sequence). The V and J ends lost 3 bases and 7 bases, in that order; junction bases with no gene match: 6. The CDR3 reads CASSFEVAGDGELFF. The CDR3 DNA follows: TGTGCCAGCAGTTTCGAGGTAGCGGGAGACGGGGAGCTGTTTTTT.

V and J are TRBV6-6 and TRBJ1-6; perhaps TRBD1 as D (5 bases). V gave up 4 bases and J gave up 5 bases, with 6 bases separating them. This CDR3 region has 13 residues. In germline, CDR1 is MNHNY, CDR2 SVGAGI (reference sequence). The CDR3 region has the DNA TGTGCCAGCAGTTTAGGGGATAATTCACCCCTCCACTTT. As protein: CASSLGDNSPLHF.

This clone occurred a few times. The chain employs TRBV7-8 and TRBJ1-1; 8 bases line up with TRBD1. Germline assignment: CDR1 SGHVS and CDR2 FQNEAQ. The CDR3 is 15 residues long. Trimming at V came to 7 bases and at J to 0 bases, leaving 7 bases not matched to a gene. CDR3 residues: CASTNAGGMNTEAFF. The CDR3 DNA reads TGTGCCAGCACCAATGCAGGGGGCATGAACACTGAAGCTTTCTTT.

The chain recombines TRBV24-1 with TRBJ1-1, with D possibly TRBD1 on 6 matching bases. This CDR3 is 13 amino acids long. The germline CDR1 and CDR2 sequences are KGHDR and SFDVKD. Trimming removed 4 bases at V and 3 bases at J, with 8 bases between. The CDR3 is CATSDQGYTEAFF. The CDR3 coding sequence is TGTGCCACCAGTGACCAGGGGTACACTGAAGCTTTCTTT.

The rearrangement links TRBV6-5 to TRBJ1-1; 7 nucleotides agree with TRBD1. The germline V gene encodes CDR1 MNHEY and CDR2 SVGAGI. The CDR3 loop spans 14 amino acids. After removal of 4 bases from V and 4 bases from J, the junction contained 6 bases not matched to a gene. The CDR3 sequence is CASSFDRAGTEAFF. CDR3 DNA sequence: TGTGCCAGCAGTTTCGACAGGGCGGGCACTGAAGCTTTCTTT.

The rearrangement joins TRBV24-1 to TRBJ2-3; TRBD2 aligns across 8 bases. Per germline, CDR1 KGHDR and CDR2 SFDVKD. V was pared by 5 bases and J by 2 bases, with 11 bases of the junction left unmatched. The CDR3 length is 17 residues. The CDR3 is CATSAAVGGGVTDTQYF. DNA of the CDR3: TGTGCCACCAGTGCCGCCGTCGGGGGGGGTGTCACAGATACGCAGTATTTT.

The genes are TRBV10-3 and TRBJ2-3, with TRBD2 matching over 15 bases. Germline CDR1 and CDR2: ENHRY and SYGVKD. CDR3 length: 19 residues. The J segment lost 3 bases and the V segment lost 3 bases, leaving 10 bases of the junction unmatched. The CDR3 sequence: CAISDHSRTSGGETDTQYF. For the CDR3, the DNA is TGTGCCATCAGTGACCATTCTCGGACTAGCGGGGGGGAAACAGATACGCAGTATTTT.

The rearrangement uses TRBV28 and TRBJ2-7, with D perhaps matching TRBD1 (5 bases). Germline V CDR1 and CDR2: MDHEN, SYDVKM. The CDR3 loop spans 12 amino acids. Trimming took off 7 bases at V and 3 bases at J, with 10 bases between the two ends. The CDR3 loop is CASKGASYEQYF. The CDR3 DNA is TGTGCCAGCAAAGGGGCAAGCTACGAGCAGTACTTC.

This clone was detected once. This sequence joins TRBV7-9 and TRBJ2-7, with 8 bases aligning to TRBD1. J lost 4 bases, V lost 1 base, and 6 bases had no gene match. This CDR3 contains 15 residues. CDR1 is SEHNR and CDR2 is FQNEAQ in the germline V gene (reference sequence). DNA of the CDR3: TGTGCCAGCAGCTTAGTCGCGGGACAGGCGTACGAGCAGTACTTC. This gives the protein CASSLVAGQAYEQYF.

The chain couples TRBV3-1 (or the pseudogene TRBV3-2) to TRBJ2-2; perhaps TRBD2 as D (7 bases). CDR1 LGHDT and CDR2 YNNKEL come from the germline V gene (reference sequence). V was cut by 1 base and J by 3 bases, with 12 bases left in between. This CDR3 comprises 16 residues. CDR3 region: CASSQGGGVYTGELFF. In DNA form, the CDR3 reads TGTGCCAGCAGCCAAGGAGGGGGGGTGTACACCGGGGAGCTGTTTTTT.

The chain couples TRBV3-1 (or the pseudogene TRBV3-2) to TRBJ1-2, with 9 bases that match TRBD1. The ends lost 4 bases at V and 8 bases at J; junction bases unmatched: 11. CDR1 is LGHDT, CDR2 YNNKEL, per germline (reference sequence). The length of the CDR3 is 15 residues. The CDR3 reads CASSRNPGQGGGYTF. The CDR3 nucleotides are TGTGCCAGCAGCCGTAACCCGGGACAGGGAGGAGGCTACACCTTC.

The chain uses TRBV5-4 and TRBJ1-2; TRBD1 matches at 8 bases. Germline values: CDR1 SGHNT, CDR2 YYREEE (reference sequence). This CDR3 comprises 15 residues. V dropped 2 bases and J dropped 4; count of bases not matched to a gene: 7. The CDR3 region is CASSFAGGAGYGYTF. CDR3 DNA: TGTGCCAGCAGCTTCGCAGGGGGCGCGGGCTATGGCTACACCTTC.

The table lists this clone with a count of one. This chain links TRBV7-9 with TRBJ2-1; 8 positions agree with TRBD2. The V and J ends lost 1 base and 8 bases, in that order; junction bases with no gene match: 19. The CDR3 extends over 19 amino acids. CDR1 is SEHNR and CDR2 is FQNEAQ in the germline V gene (reference sequence). The CDR3 region has the DNA TGTGCCAGCAGCTTAGAGGTGTCCGTACTAGCGGATCCCTGGGATGAGCAGTTCTTC. Translated, it gives CASSLEVSVLADPWDEQFF.

This clone was seen more than once but under ten times. The V and J genes are TRBV7-9 and TRBJ1-1; 8 nucleotides match TRBD1. Germline loops: CDR1 SEHNR, CDR2 FQNEAQ (reference sequence). V was pared by 2 bases and J by 9 bases, with 8 bases of the junction left unmatched. This CDR3 comprises 14 residues. The CDR3 DNA reads as TGTGCCAGCAGCTTACAGGGGGCGGCCCCGAAAGCTTTCTTT. This sequence encodes CASSLQGAAPKAFF.

The genes are TRBV7-9 and TRBJ1-1; TRBD1 aligns across 11 bases. The J segment lost 3 bases and the V segment lost 4 bases, leaving 13 bases of the junction unmatched. This CDR3 region has 18 residues. Germline lookup yields CDR1 SEHNR and CDR2 FQNEAQ (reference sequence). The CDR3 loop is CASSSGRTGGAPDTEAFF. CDR3 in DNA: TGTGCCAGCAGCTCCGGTCGGACAGGGGGCGCCCCGGACACTGAAGCTTTCTTT.

The chain couples TRBV5-6 to TRBJ1-4, with a possible D match to TRBD1 (6 bases). Trimming left V 0 bases short and J 8 bases short, with 17 bases between. This CDR3 has 16 residues. CDR1 is SGHDT, CDR2 YYEEEE, per germline. CDR3 residues: CASSLGAGGPYEKLFF. The CDR3 coding sequence is TGTGCCAGCAGCTTGGGGGCCGGGGGGCCCTACGAAAAACTGTTTTTT.

The V gene is TRBV10-3, the J gene TRBJ2-7; 9 nucleotides line up with TRBD1. The CDR3 runs 16 residues. The germline gives CDR1 ENHRY, CDR2 SYGVKD. Trimming took 5 bases from V and 1 from J; bases not matched to a gene: 9. CDR3 bases: TGTGCCATCAGTAATGTGACAGGGGGGGTATCCTACGAGCAGTACTTC. This encodes CAISNVTGGVSYEQYF.

The chain joins TRBV7-3 to TRBJ2-5, with 15 bases that match TRBD2. With 4 bases clipped from V and 4 bases from J, the junction kept 1 base outside the gene matches. This CDR3 region has 15 residues. CDR1 and CDR2 (germline): SGHTA, FQGTGA. Written as DNA, the CDR3 is TGTGCCAGCAGCTCGGGACTAGCGGGGGGAGAGACCCAGTACTTC. This encodes CASSSGLAGGETQYF.